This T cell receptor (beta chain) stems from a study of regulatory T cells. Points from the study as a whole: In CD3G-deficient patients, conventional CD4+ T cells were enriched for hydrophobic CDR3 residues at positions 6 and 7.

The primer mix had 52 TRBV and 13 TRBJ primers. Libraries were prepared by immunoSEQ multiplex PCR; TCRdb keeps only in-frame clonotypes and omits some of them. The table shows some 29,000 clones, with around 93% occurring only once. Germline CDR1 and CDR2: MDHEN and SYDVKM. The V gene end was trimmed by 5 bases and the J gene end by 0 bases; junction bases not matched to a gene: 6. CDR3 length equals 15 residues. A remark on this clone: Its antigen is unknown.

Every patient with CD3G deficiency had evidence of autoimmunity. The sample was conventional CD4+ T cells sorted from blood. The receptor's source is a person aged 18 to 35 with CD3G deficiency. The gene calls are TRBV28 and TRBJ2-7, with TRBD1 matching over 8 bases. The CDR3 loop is CASSTSGTGSYEQYF. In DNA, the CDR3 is TGTGCCAGCAGTACGTCCGGGACAGGCTCCTACGAGCAGTACTTC.